This is a list of T cell receptor beta chains from one sample in a study of prognosis after radiotherapy for stage I lung cancer. A single record per CDR3 protein comes from TCRdb applying MiXCR to the multiplex PCR reads. Of 15,000 to 20,000 distinct CDR3 sequences in the sample, approximately 28% were seen once. Sequencing was performed on PBMCs, taken before or after stereotactic body radiation therapy (not recorded which). The receptors were sampled from a donor aged 50 or older with non-small cell lung cancer. CDR3s include the opening cysteine and the closing phenylalanine or tryptophan.

v_call cdr3_aa
TRBV5-6 CASSPGTGGYNSPLHF
TRBV15 CATSRENNRNEKLFF
TRBV5-1 CASSFDATTDTQYF
TRBV5-1 CASSSSGLRAEGSEQYF
TRBV12-3/TRBV12-4 CASSSTGGAETQYF
TRBV7-9 CASSLGQGVILASGELFF
TRBV4-3 CASNRGASADTQYF
TRBV5-4 CASSLPGLAGSTDTQYF
TRBV30 CAWSGNWTGSQFF
TRBV27 CASSLSGGSRYNEQFF
TRBV20-1 CSAPAGLAGGVRETQYF
TRBV4-1 CASSQTGSTDTQYF
TRBV7-2 CASSLPQGCDRYGYTF
TRBV12-3/TRBV12-4 CASSLTGGSGETQYF
TRBV5-5 CASSLDHRLYF
TRBV6-2/TRBV6-3 CASSEGLAGGPREQFF
TRBV6-1 CASSLGLAGVKYF
TRBV20-1 CSATNLRTTYNEQFF
TRBV18 CASSPNGRGLRGYTF
TRBV20-1 CSARVLDRDRWNSPLHF
TRBV30 CAWSEGSGANVLTF
TRBV20-1 CSAPPGALNEQFF
TRBV20-1 CSARPGVAGTDTQYF
TRBV7-9 CASSPPEGPLGEQYF
TRBV6-9 CASGYDRRIGWNSPLHF
TRBV20-1 CSASRGAGPNSPLHF
TRBV30 CACGLVNTEAFF
TRBV12-3/TRBV12-4 CASTDPSFTRHGNTEAFF
TRBV10-3 CAISREDEQFF
TRBV6-5 CASSLTLLLEQYF
TRBV28 CASSPNRQASSYNSPLHF
TRBV3-1 CASRRGDTEAFF
TRBV24-1 CATSDWTGSDTQYF
TRBV7-9 CASSRRPDGRGDEQFF
TRBV30 CAGGGTGRLYNEQFF
TRBV28 CASRAGTDYSPLHF
TRBV19 CASSMGGRGVGRSNQPQHF
TRBV7-9 CASSLTGYETGANTGELFF
TRBV28 CASSFAGQGSHEQYF
TRBV7-2 CASSPGGGTQYF
TRBV5-6 CASSVGIAATTF
TRBV28 CASHPGAGGETQYF
TRBV6-1 CASSELGTEAFF
TRBV7-3 CASSHNTDTQYF
TRBV5-6 CASSLWGAGTGELFF
TRBV6-1 CASSHSRGSPYEQYF
TRBV3-1 CASGDSIYGYTF
TRBV9 CASSVGRTRWTDTQYF
TRBV19 CASSIEGSSYNEQFF